These T cell receptor beta chains were read from a single sample in a study of human T cells and chemical hapten exposure. TCRdb fed the RACE reads into MiXCR, producing one record per CDR3 protein. Counted here are 150,000 to 200,000 distinct CDR3 sequences, about 14% occurring once; the ten biggest clones make up about 1.7%. The source was whole blood, collected in connection with sensitization to the hapten diphenylcyclopropenone (DPC). The origin of the receptors is a woman aged 25-40 years with alopecia areata. Some clones in this sample may be carry-over from other donors' samples. Each CDR3 is given with its conserved first and last residue. A D gene is named only where the DNA matches it firmly. The size entry is marked missing in some rows and otherwise reads once, few, many or a size class.

J gene | D gene | V gene | clone size | CDR3 protein | CDR3 DNA
TRBJ2-2 | NA | TRBV4-3 | few | CASSQGTHNTGELFF | TGCGCCAGCAGCCAAGGGACACACAACACCGGGGAGCTGTTTTTT
TRBJ2-2 | NA | TRBV4-1 | few | CASSQPPGGRVDGELFF | TGCGCCAGCAGCCAACCTCCGGGGGGCAGGGTCGACGGGGAGCTGTTTTTT
TRBJ1-2 | NA | TRBV2 | NA | CASSDGGDVYYGYTF | TGTGCCAGCAGTGATGGAGGAGACGTTTACTATGGCTACACCTTC
TRBJ1-2 | NA | TRBV6-4 | many | CASSEQGSYGYTF | TGTGCCAGCAGTGAGCAAGGATCCTATGGCTACACCTTC
TRBJ2-7 | NA | TRBV12-3/TRBV12-4 | many | CASSLRDNYEQYF | TGTGCCAGCAGTTTACGGGACAACTACGAGCAGTACTTC
TRBJ1-2 | TRBD1 | TRBV29-1 | few | CSVNGGGQGDGYTF | TGCAGCGTCAATGGTGGTGGACAGGGCGATGGCTACACCTTC
TRBJ2-7 | NA | TRBV12-3/TRBV12-4 | few | CASSFGPADSQRGDEQYF | TGTGCCAGCAGTTTTGGTCCCGCCGACAGCCAAAGAGGGGACGAGCAGTACTTC
TRBJ2-1 | NA | TRBV20-1 | NA | CSVRLYYNEQFF | TGCAGTGTGAGGCTGTACTACAATGAGCAGTTCTTC
TRBJ2-7 | TRBD1 | TRBV10-3 | few | CAIKPRQGPYEQYF | TGTGCCATCAAACCCCGACAGGGACCTTACGAGCAGTACTTC
TRBJ2-1 | TRBD1 | TRBV20-1 | few | CSARRGLWQFF | TGCAGTGCTAGGAGGGGGCTTTGGCAGTTCTTC
TRBJ2-7 | TRBD2 | TRBV28 | few | CASSLLGAGGPSYEQYF | TGTGCCAGCAGTTTATTAGGAGCGGGGGGTCCGTCCTACGAGCAGTACTTC
TRBJ1-3 | NA | TRBV6-1 | few | CASTGGVTGNTIYF | TGTGCCAGTACCGGGGGGGTCACTGGAAACACCATATATTTT
TRBJ1-5 | NA | TRBV18 | NA | CASSSTAFSNQPQHF | TGTGCCAGCTCTTCGACGGCCTTTAGCAATCAGCCCCAGCATTTT
TRBJ2-3 | TRBD2 | TRBV7-9 | few | CASSLAGGAEDTQYF | TGTGCCAGCAGCCTAGCGGGAGGAGCTGAAGATACGCAGTATTTT
TRBJ1-4 | TRBD1 | TRBV5-4 | few | CASSSQGDINEKLFF | TGTGCCAGCAGTTCCCAGGGGGACATTAATGAAAAACTGTTTTTT
TRBJ1-1 | NA | TRBV10-3 | few | CAISESPGNTEAFF | TGTGCCATCAGTGAGTCTCCTGGGAACACTGAAGCTTTCTTT
TRBJ2-5 | NA | TRBV3-1 | NA | CASSPKIPGTLTVKTQYF | TGTGCCAGCAGCCCCAAGATACCCGGGACCCTAACGGTGAAGACCCAGTACTTC
TRBJ2-7 | NA | TRBV12-3/TRBV12-4 | NA | CASSQPGRSTYEQYF | TGTGCCAGCAGCCAACCGGGACGGTCCACCTACGAGCAGTACTTC
TRBJ2-1 | TRBD1 | TRBV28 | few | CASRTGAVNEQFF | TGTGCCAGCCGGACAGGGGCCGTGAATGAGCAGTTCTTC
TRBJ1-1 | TRBD1 | TRBV5-1 | NA | CASSLRQGYTEAFF | TGCGCCAGCAGCTTGAGACAGGGATACACTGAAGCTTTCTTT
TRBJ2-1 | NA | TRBV3-1 | NA | CASSQWAGNEQFF | TGTGCCAGCAGCCAATGGGCGGGGAATGAGCAGTTCTTC
TRBJ1-2 | NA | TRBV28 | NA | CATMIRANADGYTF | TGTGCCACCATGATTAGAGCTAATGCGGATGGCTACACCTTC
TRBJ2-4 | NA | TRBV27 | few | CASSGKNIQYF | TGTGCCAGCAGTGGTAAAAACATTCAGTACTTC
TRBJ1-5 | NA | TRBV19 | NA | CASSTDDGSNQPQHF | TGTGCCAGTAGCACGGACGACGGAAGCAATCAGCCCCAGCATTTT
TRBJ2-1 | NA | TRBV7-2 | few | CASSLRASSREGHEQFF | TGTGCCAGCAGCCTTCGGGCTAGCTCTCGAGAGGGTCATGAGCAGTTCTTC
TRBJ2-7 | NA | TRBV28 | few | CASTTQGGRNEQYF | TGTGCCAGCACCACACAGGGGGGGAGGAACGAGCAGTACTTC
TRBJ1-2 | NA | TRBV3-1 | many | CASSLSGASGYTF | TGTGCCAGCAGCCTGTCAGGGGCGAGTGGCTACACCTTC
TRBJ2-7 | NA | TRBV27 | few | CASRRPSGSAEQYF | TGTGCCAGCAGACGCCCCTCCGGGTCGGCCGAGCAGTACTTC
TRBJ1-1 | NA | TRBV6-2/TRBV6-3 | NA | CASSYRSRSNTEAFF | TGTGCCAGCAGTTACCGCTCAAGGTCGAACACTGAAGCTTTCTTT
TRBJ2-3 | TRBD2 | TRBV3-1 | many | CASSQEAGGTDTQYF | TGTGCCAGCAGCCAAGAGGCGGGGGGGACAGATACGCAGTATTTT
TRBJ1-5 | NA | TRBV20-1 | few | CSARVGVSNQPQHF | TGCAGTGCTAGAGTGGGAGTGAGCAATCAGCCCCAGCATTTT
TRBJ2-2 | NA | TRBV28 | NA | CASSFSRAPNTGELFF | TGTGCCAGCAGTTTCAGCAGGGCCCCGAACACCGGGGAGCTGTTTTTT
TRBJ2-2 | TRBD2 | TRBV5-1 | many | CASRTGLAGTGELFF | TGCGCCAGCAGGACTGGACTAGCGGGCACCGGGGAGCTGTTTTTT
TRBJ2-5 | NA | TRBV27 | NA | CASTSTQYF | TGTGCCAGCACCTCGACCCAGTACTTC
TRBJ2-5 | TRBD2 | TRBV27 | few | CASRPHSGLAGQETQYF | TGTGCCAGCAGACCTCACTCGGGACTAGCGGGCCAAGAGACCCAGTACTTC
TRBJ2-1 | NA | TRBV13 | many | CASSLGLRNYNEQFF | TGTGCCAGCAGCTTAGGCCTGCGTAACTACAATGAGCAGTTCTTC
TRBJ1-1 | NA | TRBV2 | few | CASIKGIKTEAFF | TGTGCCAGCATTAAGGGAATAAAAACTGAAGCTTTCTTT
TRBJ1-3 | TRBD1 | TRBV11-2 | many | CASSPQGQFFGNTIYF | TGTGCCAGCAGCCCCCAGGGACAGTTCTTCGGAAACACCATATATTTT
TRBJ2-3 | TRBD1 | TRBV24-1 | NA | CATSDTGTADTQYF | TGTGCCACCAGTGACACCGGGACAGCTGATACGCAGTATTTT
TRBJ2-3 | TRBD2 | TRBV5-1 | many | CASTSAGGLPPSTDTQYF | TGCGCCAGCACCTCAGCGGGAGGGCTTCCGCCTAGCACAGATACGCAGTATTTT
TRBJ1-1 | NA | TRBV28 | few | CASSPPEGMNTEAFF | TGTGCCAGCAGCCCACCGGAGGGCATGAACACTGAAGCTTTCTTT
TRBJ2-7 | NA | TRBV9 | NA | CASSPQGTGYEQYF | TGTGCCAGCAGCCCCCAGGGTACGGGCTACGAGCAGTACTTC
TRBJ1-5 | NA | TRBV5-8 | few | CASSLVVGSNQPQHF | TGTGCCAGCAGCTTGGTAGTTGGTAGCAATCAGCCCCAGCATTTT
TRBJ2-5 | NA | TRBV4-1 | many | CASSRLTSPETQYF | TGCGCCAGCAGCCGGCTCACTAGCCCAGAGACCCAGTACTTC
TRBJ1-2 | NA | TRBV11-1 | NA | CASSIPNTGTGSSGYTF | TGTGCCAGCAGCATACCCAACACGGGAACAGGGTCGTCGGGCTACACCTTC
TRBJ2-2 | NA | TRBV15 | few | CATSRDLVTGTGELFF | TGTGCCACCAGCAGAGATCTAGTGACAGGCACCGGGGAGCTGTTTTTT